The 8 T cell receptor beta chains listed next were all sequenced from one sample in a study of T cells in narcolepsy. This table comes from immunoSEQ multiplex PCR, and its TCRdb copy is limited to in-frame clones, with some not included. This table has roughly 38,000 clones, approximately 85% appearing once. Sequencing was carried out using CD45RA- memory CD4+ T cells from PBMCs. The receptors come from a human donor with narcolepsy.

This rearrangement joins TRBV7-2 to TRBJ2-3, with 8 nucleotides matching TRBD1. The V segment lost 6 bases and the J segment 4 bases; nucleotides outside the gene matches: 9. Germline V gene data show CDR1 as SGHTA and CDR2 as FQGNSA. The CDR3 consists of 15 residues. The CDR3 DNA follows: TGTGCCAGCAGGCCAGACAGGGGCGGGTCAGATACGCAGTATTTT. This codes for CASRPDRGGSDTQYF.

The chain combines TRBV4-2 with TRBJ2-5, with 11 bases matching TRBD2. The J call could be wrong; TRBJ2-7 is a better fit for the DNA end. This CDR3 has 17 amino acids. CDR1 and CDR2 from the germline V gene are LGHNA and YNFKEQ. The CDR3 loop reads CASSQVPSGGTGFEQYF. CDR3 nucleotide sequence: TGTGCCAGCAGCCAAGTTCCTAGCGGGGGGACGGGGTTCGAGCAGTACTTC.

The chain joins TRBV6-5 to TRBJ2-3, with 8 bases fitting TRBD2. The V and J ends lost 8 bases and 1 base, in that order; junction bases with no gene match: 2. The CDR3 extends over 13 amino acids. Per the germline V gene, CDR1 is MNHEY and CDR2 is SVGAGI. CDR3 sequence reads: CASRAGGTDTQYF. For the CDR3, the DNA is TGTGCCAGCCGAGCGGGGGGCACAGATACGCAGTATTTT.

This clone came up a few times. This sequence joins TRBV14 and TRBJ1-6, with D maybe TRBD1 (6 bases). In germline, CDR1 is SGHDN, CDR2 FVKESK. The CDR3 runs to 15 residues. The germline V and J ends were trimmed by 9 bases and 6 bases, with 18 bases remaining between them. The CDR3 DNA reads TGTGCCAGTTCACAGGGAGCGGGCTTTAATTCACCCCTCCACTTT. Translated: CASSQGAGFNSPLHF.

The table lists this clone with a few counts. The genes are TRBV9 and TRBJ2-2, with 8 bases aligning to TRBD1. The CDR3 extends over 14 amino acids. In germline, CDR1 is SGDLS, CDR2 YYNGEE. The ends lost 2 bases at V and 6 bases at J; junction bases unmatched: 3. In nucleotides, the CDR3 is TGTGCCAGCAGCGTTTCGACAGGGGCCGGGGAGCTGTTTTTT. This translates into CASSVSTGAGELFF.

The chain has TRBV6-5 and TRBJ2-1, with D tentatively TRBD2 (5 bases). The CDR3 sequence is 15 residues long. V was cut by 2 bases and J by 6 bases, with 14 bases left in between. The V gene's germline CDR1 is MNHEY and CDR2 SVGAGI. The CDR3 region is CASSYPSGPTNEQFF. The CDR3 nucleotides read TGTGCCAGCAGTTACCCGAGCGGACCGACCAATGAGCAGTTCTTC.

The genes are TRBV27 and TRBJ2-1, with D perhaps matching TRBD2 (6 bases). V was trimmed by 5 bases and J by 6 bases, leaving 8 bases between them. The germline CDR1 and CDR2 sequences are MNHEY and SMNVEV (reference sequence). This CDR3 is built from 12 residues. CDR3 amino acids: CASSLTSNEQFF. CDR3 coding DNA: TGTGCCAGCAGTCTGACTAGCAATGAGCAGTTCTTC.

This clone was picked up one time. The chain couples TRBV6-6 to TRBJ2-7, with TRBD2 matching over 8 bases. V lost 6 bases and J lost 1; bases outside the gene matches: 11. CDR1 and CDR2 (germline): MNHNY, SVGAGI (reference sequence). The length of the CDR3 is 16 residues. As DNA, the CDR3 is TGTGCCAGCAGCACGTCCGGGACTAGTCATTCCTACGAGCAGTACTTC. This gives the protein CASSTSGTSHSYEQYF.